This TCR beta chain was captured in a study of blood T cell repertoires in COVID-19. In the study overall: Sample material is recorded as cDNA or gDNA derived from T cells, B-cell-depleted T cells, or PBMCs.

Only in-frame clones appear in the TCRdb table, and some are missing; sequencing was by immunoSEQ multiplex PCR. The repertoire has a few hundred thousand clones, around 80% of them found once; the top ten carry roughly 1.4%. V was clipped by 6 bases and J by 8 bases, with 16 bases between them. The CDR3 totals 13 residues. The clonotype comes from a woman aged 35 to 49 who had recovered from COVID-19. Sample: peripheral blood. The chain uses TRBV12-3 or TRBV12-4 and TRBJ1-2; possible D gene TRBD1, 5 bases. CDR3 coding DNA: TGTGCCAGCAGCTCCGGAGGGGTGGGGGGCTACACCTTC. Translated, it gives CASSSGGVGGYTF.